The text below deals with one T cell receptor beta chain. The CDR3 contains 15 residues. Germline V gene data show CDR1 as MNHEY and CDR2 as SMNVEV (reference sequence). Trimming removed 3 bases from V and 3 bases from J, with 11 bases in between. Original analysis: The authors estimated nucleated cell counts from reference gene primer amplification. Clones were read by immunoSEQ multiplex PCR, and TCRdb kept only the in-frame ones, dropping some. V and J calls and clone size are as listed in that table; D and trimming were resolved from the DNA. The data show 130,000 to 150,000 clones, with 81% seen just once and roughly 8% held by the top ten. The sample belongs to a study of blood T cell repertoires in COVID-19. Study context: Donors in the United States, Italy and Spain gave samples during acute or convalescent COVID-19. From T cells, B-cell-depleted T cells, or PBMCs came the material, which was cDNA or gDNA.

The chain carries TRBV27 and TRBJ2-2, with D tentatively TRBD1 (6 bases). Material: peripheral blood. This TCR was recovered from a human donor in a cohort sampled during active COVID-19. The CDR3, as DNA: TGTGCCAGCAGTTTGCAGGGGCCCCACACCGGGGAGCTGTTTTTT. Translation gives CASSLQGPHTGELFF.